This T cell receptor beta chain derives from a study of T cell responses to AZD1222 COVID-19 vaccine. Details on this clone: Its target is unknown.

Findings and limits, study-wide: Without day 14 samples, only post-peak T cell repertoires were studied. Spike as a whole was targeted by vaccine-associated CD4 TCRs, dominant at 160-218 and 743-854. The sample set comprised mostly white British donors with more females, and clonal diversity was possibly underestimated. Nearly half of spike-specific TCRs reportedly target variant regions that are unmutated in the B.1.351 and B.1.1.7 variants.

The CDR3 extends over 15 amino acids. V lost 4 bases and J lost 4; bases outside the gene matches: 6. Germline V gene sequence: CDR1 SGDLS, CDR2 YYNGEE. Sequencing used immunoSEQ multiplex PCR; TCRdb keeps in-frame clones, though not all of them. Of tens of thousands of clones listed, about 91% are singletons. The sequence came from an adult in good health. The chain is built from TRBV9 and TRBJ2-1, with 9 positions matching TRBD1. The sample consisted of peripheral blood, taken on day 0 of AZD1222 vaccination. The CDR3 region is CASSLRDRVYNEQFF. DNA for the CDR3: TGTGCCAGCAGCCTCCGGGACAGGGTGTACAATGAGCAGTTCTTC.